This T cell receptor (beta chain) comes out of a study of patients and donors after allogeneic stem cell transplantation. In this sample, this clonotype turned up a few times. Per germline, CDR1 LGHDT and CDR2 YNNKEL (reference sequence). The V end lost 1 base, the J end lost 5 bases, and 9 bases lay between the germline ends. This CDR3 comprises 14 residues. Each CDR3 protein is one row after TCRdb ran MiXCR on the RT-PCR reads. The data show about 400,000 distinct CDR3 sequences, approximately 16% seen once. This chain links TRBV3-1 with TRBJ2-1, with D possibly being TRBD1 (6 bases). The receptor was derived from a human donor who was either an allogeneic HSCT recipient or a stem cell or donor lymphocyte infusion donor (not recorded which). It is not recorded whose cells these are; they may come from a transplant donor. Specimen: blood, either unsorted or a sorted T cell fraction (not recorded which). The CDR3 sequence: CASSQVDRNNEQFF. The DNA of the CDR3 is TGTGCCAGCAGCCAAGTGGACAGAAACAATGAGCAGTTCTTC.